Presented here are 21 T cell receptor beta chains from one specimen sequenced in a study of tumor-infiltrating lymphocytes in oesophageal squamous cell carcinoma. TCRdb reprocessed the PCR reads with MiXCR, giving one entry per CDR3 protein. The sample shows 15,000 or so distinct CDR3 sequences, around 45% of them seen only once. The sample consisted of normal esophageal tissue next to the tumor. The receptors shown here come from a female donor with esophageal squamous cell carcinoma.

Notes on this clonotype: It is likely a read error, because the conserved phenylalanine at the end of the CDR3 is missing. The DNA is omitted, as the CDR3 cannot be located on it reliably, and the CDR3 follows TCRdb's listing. This chain's CDR3 is CASGLGTS. The J gene is TRBJ2-6, the V gene TRBV12-5. Termini included, the CDR3 measures 8 amino acids. Per germline, CDR1 LGHNT and CDR2 FRNRAP.

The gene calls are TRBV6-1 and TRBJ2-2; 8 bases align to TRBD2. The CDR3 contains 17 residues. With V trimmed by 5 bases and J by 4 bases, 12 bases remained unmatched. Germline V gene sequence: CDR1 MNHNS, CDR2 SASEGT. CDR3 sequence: CASSLGGRLAITGELFF. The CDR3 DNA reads TGTGCCAGCAGTCTCGGTGGGAGACTAGCGATCACCGGGGAGCTGTTTTTT.

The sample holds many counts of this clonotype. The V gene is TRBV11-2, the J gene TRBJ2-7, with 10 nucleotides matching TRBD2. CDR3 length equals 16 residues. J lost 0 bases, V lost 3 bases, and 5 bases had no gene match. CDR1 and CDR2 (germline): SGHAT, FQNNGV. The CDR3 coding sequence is TGTGCCAGCAGCTTCCTAGCGGGAGATCTCTCCTACGAGCAGTACTTC. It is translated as CASSFLAGDLSYEQYF.

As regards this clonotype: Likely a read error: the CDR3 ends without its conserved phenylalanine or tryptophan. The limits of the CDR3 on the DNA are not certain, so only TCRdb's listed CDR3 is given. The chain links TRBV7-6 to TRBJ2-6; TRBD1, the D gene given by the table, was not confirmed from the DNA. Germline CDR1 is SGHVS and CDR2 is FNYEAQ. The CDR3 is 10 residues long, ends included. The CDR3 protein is CASSHRQGHA.

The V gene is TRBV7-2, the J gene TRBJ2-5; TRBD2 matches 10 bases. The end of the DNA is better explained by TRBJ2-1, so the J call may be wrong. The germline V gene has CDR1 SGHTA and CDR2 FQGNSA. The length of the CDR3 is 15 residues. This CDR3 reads CASSRLAGENGEQFF. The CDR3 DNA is TGTGCCAGCAGCCGTCTAGCGGGAGAAAACGGTGAGCAGTTCTTC.

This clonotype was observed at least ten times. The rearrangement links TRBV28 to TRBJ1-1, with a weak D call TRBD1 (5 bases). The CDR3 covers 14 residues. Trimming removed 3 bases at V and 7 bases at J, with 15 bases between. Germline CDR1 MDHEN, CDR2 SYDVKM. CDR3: CASSLDWGRGEAFF. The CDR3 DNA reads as TGTGCCAGCAGTTTGGACTGGGGGAGAGGTGAAGCTTTCTTT.

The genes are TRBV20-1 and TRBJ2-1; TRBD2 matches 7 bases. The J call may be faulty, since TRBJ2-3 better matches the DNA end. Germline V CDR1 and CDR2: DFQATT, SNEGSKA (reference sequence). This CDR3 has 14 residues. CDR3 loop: CSVQAGASTDTQYF. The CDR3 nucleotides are TGCAGTGTCCAGGCGGGAGCGAGCACAGATACGCAGTATTTT.

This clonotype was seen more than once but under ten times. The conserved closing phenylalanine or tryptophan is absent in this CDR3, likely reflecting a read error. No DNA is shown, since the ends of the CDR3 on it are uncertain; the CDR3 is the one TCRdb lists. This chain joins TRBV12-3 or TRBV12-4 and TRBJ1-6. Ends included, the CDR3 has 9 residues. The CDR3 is CASSFRTSG.

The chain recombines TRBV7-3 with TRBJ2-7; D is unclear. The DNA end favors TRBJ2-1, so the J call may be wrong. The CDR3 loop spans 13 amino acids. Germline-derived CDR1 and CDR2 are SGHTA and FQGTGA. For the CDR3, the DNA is TGTGCCAGCAGCTTAGGAGATAGTTTAGGGCAGTTCTTC. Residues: CASSLGDSLGQFF.

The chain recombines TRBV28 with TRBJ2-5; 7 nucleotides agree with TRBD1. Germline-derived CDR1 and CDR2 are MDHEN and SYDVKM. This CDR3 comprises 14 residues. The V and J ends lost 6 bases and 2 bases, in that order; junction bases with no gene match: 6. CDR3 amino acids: CASSKLGQQETQYF. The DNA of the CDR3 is TGTGCCAGCAGCAAACTGGGACAGCAAGAGACCCAGTACTTC.

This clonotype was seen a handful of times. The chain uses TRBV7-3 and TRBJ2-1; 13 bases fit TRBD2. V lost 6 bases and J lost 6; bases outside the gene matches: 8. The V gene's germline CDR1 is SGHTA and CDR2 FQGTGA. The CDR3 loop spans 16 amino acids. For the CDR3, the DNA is TGTGCCAGCAGTCTACGGGGACTAGCGGGATTCAATGAGCAGTTCTTC. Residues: CASSLRGLAGFNEQFF.

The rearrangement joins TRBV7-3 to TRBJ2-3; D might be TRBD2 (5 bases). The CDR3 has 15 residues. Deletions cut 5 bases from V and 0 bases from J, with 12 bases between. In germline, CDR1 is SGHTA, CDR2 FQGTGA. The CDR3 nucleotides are TGTGCCAGCAGCCATTGGGCGGGTAGCACAGATACGCAGTATTTT. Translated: CASSHWAGSTDTQYF.

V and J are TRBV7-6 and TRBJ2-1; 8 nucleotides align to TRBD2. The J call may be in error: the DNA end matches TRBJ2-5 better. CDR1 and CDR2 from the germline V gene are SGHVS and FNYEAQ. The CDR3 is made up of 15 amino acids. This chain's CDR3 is CASSRVPGGQETQYF. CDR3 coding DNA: TGTGCCAGCAGCCGAGTTCCGGGGGGGCAAGAGACCCAGTACTTC.

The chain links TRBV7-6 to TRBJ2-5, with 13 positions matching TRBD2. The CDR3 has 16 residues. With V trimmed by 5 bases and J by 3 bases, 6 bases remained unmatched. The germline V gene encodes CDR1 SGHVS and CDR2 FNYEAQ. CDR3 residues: CASSLRTSGRKETQYF. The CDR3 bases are TGTGCCAGCAGCCTCCGGACTAGCGGGAGAAAAGAGACCCAGTACTTC.

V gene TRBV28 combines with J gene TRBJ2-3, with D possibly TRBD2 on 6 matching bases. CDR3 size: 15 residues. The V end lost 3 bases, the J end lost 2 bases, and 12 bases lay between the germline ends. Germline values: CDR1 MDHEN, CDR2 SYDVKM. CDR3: CASSFGLAYTDTQYF. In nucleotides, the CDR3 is TGTGCCAGCAGTTTCGGTCTAGCGTACACAGATACGCAGTATTTT.

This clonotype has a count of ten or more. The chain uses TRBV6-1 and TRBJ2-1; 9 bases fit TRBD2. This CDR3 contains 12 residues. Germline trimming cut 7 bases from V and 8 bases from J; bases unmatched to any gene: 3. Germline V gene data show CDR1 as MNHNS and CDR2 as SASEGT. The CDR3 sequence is CASTSGTHEQFF. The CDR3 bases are TGTGCCAGCACTAGCGGGACCCATGAGCAGTTCTTC.

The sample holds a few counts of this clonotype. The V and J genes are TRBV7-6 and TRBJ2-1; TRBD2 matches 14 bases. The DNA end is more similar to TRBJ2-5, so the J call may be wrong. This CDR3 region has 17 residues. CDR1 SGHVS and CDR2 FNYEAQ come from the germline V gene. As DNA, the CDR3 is TGTGCCAGCAGCTTAGCGGGACTAGCGGGAGTAAGGGAGACCCAGTACTTC. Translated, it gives CASSLAGLAGVRETQYF.

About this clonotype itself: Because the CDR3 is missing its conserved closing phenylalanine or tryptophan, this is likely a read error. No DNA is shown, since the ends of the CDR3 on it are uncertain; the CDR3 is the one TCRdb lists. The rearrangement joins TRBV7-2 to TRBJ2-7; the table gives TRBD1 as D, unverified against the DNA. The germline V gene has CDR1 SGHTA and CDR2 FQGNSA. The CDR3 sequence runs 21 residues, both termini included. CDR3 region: CASSLARLLGRDRNYGYTFGS.

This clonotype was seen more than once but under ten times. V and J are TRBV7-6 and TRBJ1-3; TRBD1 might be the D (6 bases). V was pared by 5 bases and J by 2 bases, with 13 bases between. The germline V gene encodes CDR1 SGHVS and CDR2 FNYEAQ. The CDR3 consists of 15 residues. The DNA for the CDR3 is TGTGCCAGCAGCCAGGGGCCAGGGACTGGAAACACCATATATTTT. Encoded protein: CASSQGPGTGNTIYF.

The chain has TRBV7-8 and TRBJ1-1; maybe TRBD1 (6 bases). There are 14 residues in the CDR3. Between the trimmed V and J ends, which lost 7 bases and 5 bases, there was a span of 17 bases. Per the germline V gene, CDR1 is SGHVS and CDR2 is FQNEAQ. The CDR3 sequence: CASTFGGGLTEAFF. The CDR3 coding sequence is TGTGCCAGCACGTTCGGAGGGGGTTTAACTGAAGCTTTCTTT.

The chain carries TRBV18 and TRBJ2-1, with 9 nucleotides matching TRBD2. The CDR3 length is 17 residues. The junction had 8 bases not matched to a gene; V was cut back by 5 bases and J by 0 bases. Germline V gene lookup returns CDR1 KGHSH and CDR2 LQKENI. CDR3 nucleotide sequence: TGTGCCAGCTCATCCGGACTTAGCGGGAGCTCCTACAATGAGCAGTTCTTC. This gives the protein CASSSGLSGSSYNEQFF.